Each of the 8 T cell receptor beta chains below was sequenced from the same sample in a study of blood T cell repertoires in COVID-19. Repertoires were generated with immunoSEQ multiplex PCR, while TCRdb's copy carries only in-frame clones and drops some. The table lists some 140,000 clones, about 90% of them singletons. Sequenced sample: peripheral blood. The source of these receptors is a man aged 50 or older with acute or convalescent COVID-19.

The V gene is TRBV10-3, the J gene TRBJ1-2; D may be TRBD1 (6 bases). The CDR3 length is 14 residues. V dropped 2 bases and J dropped 4 bases, with 11 bases sitting between them. CDR1 and CDR2 (germline): ENHRY, SYGVKD. CDR3 sequence reads: CAISEEGTSYGYTF. CDR3 nucleotides: TGTGCCATCAGTGAGGAAGGGACAAGCTATGGCTACACCTTC.

This sequence joins TRBV6-5 and TRBJ1-2; a possible D gene is TRBD1 (5 bases). CDR1 is MNHEY, CDR2 SVGAGI, per germline. Trimming pared 6 bases from V and 1 base from J, leaving 9 bases between. The CDR3 is 13 amino acids. CDR3 residues: CASSTQDNYGYTF. CDR3 coding DNA: TGTGCCAGCAGCACACAGGATAACTATGGCTACACCTTC.

The rearrangement joins TRBV28 to TRBJ2-7; tentatively, D is TRBD2 (7 bases). The V gene's germline CDR1 is MDHEN and CDR2 SYDVKM. Trimming took off 7 bases at V and 7 bases at J, with 14 bases between the two ends. This CDR3 has 12 amino acids. The CDR3 sequence is CASTAGGLEQYF. The CDR3 DNA reads TGTGCCAGCACAGCCGGGGGGCTTGAGCAGTACTTC.

CDR3 nucleotide sequence: TGTGCCAGTCAGTCAGAGGGGACACCGGGGTCACCCCTCCACTTT. Residues: CASQSEGTPGSPLHF. The chain recombines TRBV2 with TRBJ1-6, with a tentative D call TRBD1 (6 bases). Germline CDR1 is SNHLY and CDR2 is FYNNEI. The CDR3 sequence is 15 residues long. V gave up 9 bases and J gave up 10 bases, with 22 bases separating them.

The gene calls are TRBV23-1 and TRBJ1-2; D is unresolved. TRBV23-1 is reported as an ORF; its role is uncertain. V lost 0 bases and J 9 bases, leaving 14 bases between the germline ends. CDR3 length: 14 amino acids. CDR3 nucleotides: TGCGCCAGCAGTCAATCGGGCTGGGTTCGTAGCTACACCTTC. Residues: CASSQSGWVRSYTF.

The V call is TRBV7-8, the J call TRBJ2-1; possibly TRBD1 for D (6 bases). The CDR3 runs to 15 residues. The V and J ends lost 4 bases and 5 bases respectively, with 15 bases between them. Germline V gene data show CDR1 as SGHVS and CDR2 as FQNEAQ. The CDR3 sequence is CASSSRTVINNEQFF. CDR3 nucleotides: TGTGCCAGCAGCTCCCGGACAGTAATAAACAATGAGCAGTTCTTC.

CDR3 in amino acids: CASSFVSDSISPLHF. Written as DNA, the CDR3 is TGTGCCAGCAGTTTCGTGTCTGACTCCATTTCACCCCTCCACTTT. This chain links TRBV27 with TRBJ1-6; D unclear. The V gene's germline CDR1 is MNHEY and CDR2 SMNVEV (reference sequence). CDR3 length equals 15 residues. Trimming took off 3 bases at V and 9 bases at J, with 15 bases between the two ends.

The rearrangement uses TRBV28 and TRBJ2-1; TRBD2 matches at 7 bases. Germline CDR1 MDHEN, CDR2 SYDVKM. J gave up 15 bases and V 6 bases, and 11 bases lay outside the gene matches. The CDR3 runs 12 residues. The CDR3 loop reads CASSQDSPGGFF. The CDR3 nucleotides read TGTGCCAGCAGCCAAGACAGTCCGGGAGGGTTCTTC.